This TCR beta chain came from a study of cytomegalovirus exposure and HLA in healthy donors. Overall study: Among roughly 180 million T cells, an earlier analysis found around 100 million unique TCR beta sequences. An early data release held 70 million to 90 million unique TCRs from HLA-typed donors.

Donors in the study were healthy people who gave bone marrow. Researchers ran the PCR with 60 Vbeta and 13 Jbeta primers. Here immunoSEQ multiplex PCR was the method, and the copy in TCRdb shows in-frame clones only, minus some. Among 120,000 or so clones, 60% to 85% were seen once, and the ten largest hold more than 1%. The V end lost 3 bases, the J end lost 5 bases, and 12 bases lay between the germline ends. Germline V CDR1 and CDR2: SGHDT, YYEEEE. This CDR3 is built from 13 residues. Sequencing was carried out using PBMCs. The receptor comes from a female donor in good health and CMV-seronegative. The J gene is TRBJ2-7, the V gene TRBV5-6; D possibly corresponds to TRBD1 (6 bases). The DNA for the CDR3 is TGTGCCAGCAGCTACGGACAGCCCAACGAGCAGTACTTC. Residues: CASSYGQPNEQYF.